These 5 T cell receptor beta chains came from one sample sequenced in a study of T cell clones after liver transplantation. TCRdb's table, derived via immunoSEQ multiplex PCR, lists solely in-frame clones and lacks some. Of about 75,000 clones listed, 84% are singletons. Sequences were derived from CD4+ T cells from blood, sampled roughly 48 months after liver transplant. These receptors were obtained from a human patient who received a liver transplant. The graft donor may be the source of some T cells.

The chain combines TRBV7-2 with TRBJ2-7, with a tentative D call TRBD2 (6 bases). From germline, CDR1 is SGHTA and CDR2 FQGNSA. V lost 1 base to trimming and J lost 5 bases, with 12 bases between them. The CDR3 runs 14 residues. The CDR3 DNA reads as TGTGCCAGCAGCTTAGGGAGGGTGAACCACGAGCAGTACTTC. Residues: CASSLGRVNHEQYF.

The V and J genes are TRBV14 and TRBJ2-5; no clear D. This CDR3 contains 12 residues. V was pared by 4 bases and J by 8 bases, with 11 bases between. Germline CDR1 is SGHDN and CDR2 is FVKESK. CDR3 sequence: CASSPAHATQYF. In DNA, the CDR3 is TGTGCCAGCAGCCCTGCGCATGCTACCCAGTACTTC.

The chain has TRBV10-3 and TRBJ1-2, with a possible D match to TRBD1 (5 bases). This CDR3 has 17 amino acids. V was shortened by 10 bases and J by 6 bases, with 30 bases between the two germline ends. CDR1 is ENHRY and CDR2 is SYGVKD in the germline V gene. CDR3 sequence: CATRRGGDSFSQNGYTF. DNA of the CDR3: TGTGCCACCCGGCGGGGGGGGGACTCTTTTTCCCAAAATGGCTACACCTTC.

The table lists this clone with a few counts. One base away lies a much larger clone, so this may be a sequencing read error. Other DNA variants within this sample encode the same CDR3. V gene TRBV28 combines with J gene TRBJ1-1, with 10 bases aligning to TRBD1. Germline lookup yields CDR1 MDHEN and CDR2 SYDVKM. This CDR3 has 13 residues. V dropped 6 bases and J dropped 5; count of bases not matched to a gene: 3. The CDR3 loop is CASRGQGNTEAFF. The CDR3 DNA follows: TGTGCCAGCAGGGGACAGGGGAATACTGAAGCTTTCTTT.

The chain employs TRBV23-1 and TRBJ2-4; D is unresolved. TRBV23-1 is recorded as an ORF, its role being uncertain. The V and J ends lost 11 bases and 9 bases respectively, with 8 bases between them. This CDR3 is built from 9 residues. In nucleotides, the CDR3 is TGCGCCCCCCTTGGCATTCAGTACTTC. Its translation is CAPLGIQYF.